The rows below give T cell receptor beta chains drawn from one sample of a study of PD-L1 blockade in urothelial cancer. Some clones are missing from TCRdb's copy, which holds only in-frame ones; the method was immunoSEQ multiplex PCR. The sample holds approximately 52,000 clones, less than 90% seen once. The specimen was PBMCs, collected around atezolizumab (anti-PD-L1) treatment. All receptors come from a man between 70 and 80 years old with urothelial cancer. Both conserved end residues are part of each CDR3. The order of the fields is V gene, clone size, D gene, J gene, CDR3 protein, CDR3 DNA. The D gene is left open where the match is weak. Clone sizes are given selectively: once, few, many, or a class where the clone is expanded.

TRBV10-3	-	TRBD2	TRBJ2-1	CASRTSGTSDEQFF	TGTGCCAGCCGGACTAGCGGAACGTCCGATGAGCAGTTCTTC
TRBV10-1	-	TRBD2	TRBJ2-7	CASTLTWREYYEQYF	TGCGCCAGCACCCTCACCTGGCGGGAGTACTACGAGCAGTACTTC
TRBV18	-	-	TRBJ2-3	CASSPPTGTGTSTDTQYF	TGTGCCAGCTCACCACCAACGGGCACGGGAACAAGCACAGATACGCAGTATTTT
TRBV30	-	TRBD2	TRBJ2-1	CAWSVGGSSNEQFF	TGTGCCTGGAGTGTGGGAGGGAGTAGTAATGAGCAGTTCTTC
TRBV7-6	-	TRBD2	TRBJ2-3	CASSLAGTSGGGPDTQYF	TGTGCCAGCAGCTTAGCCGGGACTAGCGGGGGGGGACCAGATACGCAGTATTTT
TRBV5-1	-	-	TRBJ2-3	CASSLGSLHTDTQYF	TGCGCCAGCAGCTTGGGATCGTTACACACAGATACGCAGTATTTT
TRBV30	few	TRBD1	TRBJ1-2	CAWSGGQGQSNYGYTF	TGTGCCTGGAGCGGGGGACAGGGACAAAGTAACTATGGCTACACCTTC
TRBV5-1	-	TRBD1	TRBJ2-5	CASSATGGDGETQYF	TGCGCCAGCAGCGCGACAGGGGGCGATGGGGAGACCCAGTACTTC
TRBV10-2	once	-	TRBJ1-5	CASSESHRVGNQPQHF	TGCGCCAGCAGTGAGTCGCACAGGGTTGGCAATCAGCCCCAGCATTTT
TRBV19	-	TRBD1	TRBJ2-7	CASSPGQGAGEQYF	TGTGCCAGTAGTCCGGGACAGGGGGCAGGGGAGCAGTACTTC
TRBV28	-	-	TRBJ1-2	CASRTGGLMNYGYTF	TGTGCCAGCAGAACAGGAGGGCTGATGAACTATGGCTACACCTTC
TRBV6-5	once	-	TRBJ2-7	CASSTGGGSYEQYF	TGTGCCAGCTCCACAGGGGGGGGCAGCTACGAGCAGTACTTC
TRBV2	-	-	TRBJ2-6	CASSTQSLSGANVLTF	TGTGCCAGCAGTACACAGAGCCTCTCTGGGGCCAACGTCCTGACTTTC
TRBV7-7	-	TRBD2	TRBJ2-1	CASSLGTSIYNEQFF	TGTGCTAGCAGCCTGGGGACTAGCATCTACAATGAGCAGTTCTTC
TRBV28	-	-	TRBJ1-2	CASIGGQGGYTF	TGTGCCAGTATCGGGGGGCAAGGTGGCTACACCTTC
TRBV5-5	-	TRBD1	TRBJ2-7	CASSMTGGYEQYF	TGTGCCAGCAGCATGACAGGGGGCTACGAGCAGTACTTC
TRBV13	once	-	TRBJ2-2	CASSSNTGELFF	TGTGCCAGCAGCTCAAACACCGGGGAGCTGTTTTTT
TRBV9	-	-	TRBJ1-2	CASSPRWGGWGYTF	TGTGCCAGCAGCCCAAGGTGGGGGGGCTGGGGCTACACCTTC
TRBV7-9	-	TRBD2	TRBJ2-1	CASSLVASGRASSYNEQFF	TGTGCCAGCAGCTTAGTGGCTAGCGGGAGGGCCAGCTCCTACAATGAGCAGTTCTTC
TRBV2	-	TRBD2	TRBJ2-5	CANQEFSGDQETQYF	TGTGCCAACCAGGAATTTAGCGGGGACCAAGAGACCCAGTACTTC
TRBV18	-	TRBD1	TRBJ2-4	CASSPQGAFNIQYF	TGTGCCAGCTCACCACAGGGGGCGTTTAACATTCAGTACTTC
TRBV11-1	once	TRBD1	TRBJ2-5	CASSPGTGGAGTQYF	TGTGCCAGCAGCCCGGGGACAGGGGGCGCGGGGACCCAGTACTTC
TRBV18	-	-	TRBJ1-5	CASSLRGGTGVSNQPQHF	TGTGCCAGCTCACTTCGGGGGGGGACGGGTGTGAGCAATCAGCCCCAGCATTTT